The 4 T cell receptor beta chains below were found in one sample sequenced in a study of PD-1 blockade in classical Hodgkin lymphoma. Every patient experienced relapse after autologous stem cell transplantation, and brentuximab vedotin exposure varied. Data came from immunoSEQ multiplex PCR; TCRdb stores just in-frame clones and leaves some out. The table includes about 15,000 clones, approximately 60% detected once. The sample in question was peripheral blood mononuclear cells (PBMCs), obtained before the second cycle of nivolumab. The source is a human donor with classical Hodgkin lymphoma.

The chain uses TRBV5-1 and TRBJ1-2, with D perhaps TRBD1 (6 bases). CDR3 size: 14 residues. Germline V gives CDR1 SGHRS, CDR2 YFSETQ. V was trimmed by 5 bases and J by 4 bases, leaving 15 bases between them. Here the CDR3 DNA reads TGCGCCAGCAGTTACGACGGGGGGCCCTATGGCTACACCTTC. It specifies CASSYDGGPYGYTF. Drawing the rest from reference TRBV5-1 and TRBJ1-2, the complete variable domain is KAGVTQTPRYLIKTRGQQVTLSCSPISGHRSVSWYQQTPGQGLQFLFEYFSETQRNKGNFPGRFSGRQFSNSRSEMNVSTLELGDSALYLCASSYDGGPYGYTFGSGTRLTVV.

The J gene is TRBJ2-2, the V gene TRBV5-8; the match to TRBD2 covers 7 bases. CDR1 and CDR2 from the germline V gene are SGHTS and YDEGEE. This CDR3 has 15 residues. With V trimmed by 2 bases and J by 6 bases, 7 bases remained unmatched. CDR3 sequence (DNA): TGTGCCAGCAGCTTTTCCGCCGCGGGAGCCGGGGAGCTGTTTTTT. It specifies CASSFSAAGAGELFF.

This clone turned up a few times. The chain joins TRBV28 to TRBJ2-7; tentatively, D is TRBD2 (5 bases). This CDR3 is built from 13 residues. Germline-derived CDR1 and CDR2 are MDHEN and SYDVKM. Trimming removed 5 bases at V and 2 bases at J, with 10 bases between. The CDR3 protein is CASSPGVTYEQYF. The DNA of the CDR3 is TGTGCCAGCAGTCCCGGGGTAACCTACGAGCAGTACTTC.

The CDR3 coding sequence is TGTGCCAGCAGCTTAGGCCACACTGAAGCTTTCTTT. Translating gives CASSLGHTEAFF. The chain links TRBV11-2 to TRBJ1-1; the D is unclear. Germline V CDR1 and CDR2: SGHAT, FQNNGV. This CDR3 comprises 12 residues. Trimming pared 1 base from V and 3 bases from J, leaving 3 bases between.